The 27 T cell receptor beta chains given below trace back to one sample, sequenced in a study of CD8 T cells in Susac syndrome (dated by TCRdb to the late 2010s). Preparation of the library involved the immunoSEQ multiplex PCR assay. RNA was extracted using the RNeasy kit, and about 0.45 to 1 ug of the RNA was reverse transcribed with random hexamers. TCRdb handled the public reads itself, with Q25 trimming in fastp and clone calling in MiXCR, and kept productive beta chains. Under each unique CDR3 protein, matching rows form one entry showing the most common genes and DNA. Counted in this sample were more than 70,000 distinct CDR3 sequences; 85% to 95% of them appeared once. The ten largest account for around 0.32% of the sample. Input material: CD8+ T cells from PBMCs. Source of these receptors: a human donor in good health.

The rearrangement joins TRBV7-8 to TRBJ1-2; 8 nucleotides align to TRBD1. Germline V gives CDR1 SGHVS, CDR2 FQNEAQ. CDR3 size: 15 residues. The J segment lost 4 bases and the V segment lost 3 bases, leaving 7 bases of the junction unmatched. The CDR3 sequence is CASSLGSGQGYGYTF. In DNA form, the CDR3 reads TGTGCCAGCAGCTTGGGATCTGGACAGGGCTATGGCTACACCTTC.

This clonotype was picked up one time. The chain couples TRBV6-1 to TRBJ1-1, with D possibly matching TRBD1 (5 bases). CDR3 length equals 15 residues. V shed 1 base and J shed 4 bases, with 13 bases lying between them. The germline gives CDR1 MNHNS, CDR2 SASEGT. The CDR3 sequence is CASSEEAAGGTEAFF. CDR3 bases: TGTGCCAGCAGTGAAGAGGCCGCGGGGGGCACTGAAGCTTTCTTT.

V usage is TRBV4-1 and J usage is TRBJ2-7; 7 nucleotides agree with TRBD1. The germline V gene encodes CDR1 MGHRA and CDR2 YSYEKL. There are 17 residues in the CDR3. The V segment lost 0 bases and the J segment 4 bases; nucleotides outside the gene matches: 12. The CDR3 loop reads CASSQEAIVGGTYEQYF. CDR3 coding DNA: TGCGCCAGCAGCCAAGAGGCGATCGTAGGGGGCACGTACGAGCAGTACTTC.

The chain recombines TRBV13 with TRBJ2-5; D may correspond to TRBD1 or TRBD2 (5 bases each). The CDR3 contains 13 residues. V lost 4 bases and J 5 bases, leaving 11 bases between the germline ends. CDR1 and CDR2 from the germline V gene are PRHDT and FYEKMQ (reference sequence). CDR3 loop: CASSYQGEETQYF. Written as DNA, the CDR3 is TGTGCCAGCAGCTATCAGGGAGAGGAGACCCAGTACTTC.

This sequence joins TRBV9 and TRBJ1-2; TRBD1 matches at 7 bases. The CDR3 spans 14 residues. V lost 4 bases and J lost 8; bases outside the gene matches: 11. The germline gives CDR1 SGDLS, CDR2 YYNGEE. DNA of the CDR3: TGTGCCAGCAGCAAGCCAGGGGGAAAGAAAGGCTACACCTTC. Its translation is CASSKPGGKKGYTF.

V usage is TRBV5-1 and J usage is TRBJ2-7, with D possibly matching TRBD1 (8 bases). The CDR3 has 14 amino acids. With 4 bases removed from V and 3 bases from J, the gap between germline ends came to 14 bases. Germline V gene data show CDR1 as SGHRS and CDR2 as YFSETQ. The CDR3 is CASSKDREGYEQYF. CDR3 in DNA: TGCGCCAGCAGCAAGGACAGGGAGGGCTACGAGCAGTACTTC.

The gene calls are TRBV29-1 and TRBJ2-5, with D possibly TRBD2 on 7 matching bases. In germline, CDR1 is SQVTM, CDR2 ANQGSEA. Trimming cost V 2 bases and J 3 bases, with 19 bases left between them. The CDR3 is 16 residues long. In nucleotides, the CDR3 is TGCAGCGTTGAAAATCGGGCGGGGGCTCTGGAAGAGACCCAGTACTTC. This encodes CSVENRAGALEETQYF.

V usage is TRBV6-1 and J usage is TRBJ2-7, with 10 bases that match TRBD1. This CDR3 is built from 15 residues. From germline, CDR1 is MNHNS and CDR2 SASEGT. V was clipped by 7 bases and J by 9 bases; unmatched bases: 15. Here the CDR3 DNA reads TGTGCCAGCATTGTGACCCCGACAGGGGGCGAAGCGCAGTACTTC. This encodes CASIVTPTGGEAQYF.

This sequence joins TRBV9 and TRBJ1-1; weak D call: TRBD1 (6 bases). Germline CDR1 SGDLS, CDR2 YYNGEE. There are 13 residues in the CDR3. Trimming pared 4 bases from V and 13 bases from J, leaving 20 bases between. As DNA, the CDR3 is TGTGCCAGCAGCCAAACCTCGGGGACAAAGGTTTTCTTT. As protein: CASSQTSGTKVFF.

CDR3 in amino acids: CASSHTGLLYNEQFF. CDR3 bases: TGTGCCAGCAGCCATACCGGACTTCTATACAATGAGCAGTTCTTC. This chain connects TRBV7-8 to TRBJ2-1, with D possibly being TRBD2 (5 bases). This CDR3 has 15 residues. The ends were cut back, 5 bases at V and 4 bases at J, with 15 bases in the middle. Germline lookup yields CDR1 SGHVS and CDR2 FQNEAQ.

The chain couples TRBV20-1 to TRBJ2-3; no clear D. Trimming pared 5 bases from V and 0 bases from J, leaving 15 bases between. Germline values: CDR1 DFQATT, CDR2 SNEGSKA (reference sequence). The CDR3 totals 15 residues. DNA of the CDR3: TGCAGTGCTGTCCCCCCTACAGTAAGCACAGATACGCAGTATTTT. Protein: CSAVPPTVSTDTQYF.

This chain uses TRBV29-1 with TRBJ1-2; the match to TRBD1 covers 10 bases. Germline CDR1 and CDR2: SQVTM and ANQGSEA. CDR3 length equals 13 residues. The trim removed 7 bases at V and 4 bases at J, leaving 6 bases unmatched. CDR3 in DNA: TGCAGCGCCGGGACAGGGGATATCTATGGCTACACCTTC. Its translation: CSAGTGDIYGYTF.

The chain uses TRBV7-9 and TRBJ2-7, with D hard to call. This CDR3 has 12 residues. Per the germline V gene, CDR1 is SEHNR and CDR2 is FQNEAQ (reference sequence). V lost 4 bases and J lost 3, with 7 bases in between. Written as DNA, the CDR3 is TGTGCCAGCAGCTGGGCTAACTACGAGCAGTACTTC. Its protein product is CASSWANYEQYF.

V gene TRBV5-1 combines with J gene TRBJ1-1, with 7 bases identical to TRBD1. J was trimmed by 1 base and V by 1 base; bases with no gene match: 10. The CDR3 runs to 17 residues. Per the germline V gene, CDR1 is SGHRS and CDR2 is YFSETQ. The CDR3 here is CASSLTQGVFSNTEAFF. The DNA of the CDR3 is TGCGCCAGCAGCTTGACCCAGGGGGTATTTTCGAACACTGAAGCTTTCTTT.

This clonotype was seen once. V is TRBV5-1 and J is TRBJ2-3, with TRBD2 matching over 11 bases. Germline V gene sequence: CDR1 SGHRS, CDR2 YFSETQ. Unmatched junction bases numbered 7, after V lost 7 bases and J lost 0 bases. There are 16 residues in the CDR3. Here the CDR3 DNA reads TGCGCCAGCCGCAAATGGACTAGCGGGAGCACAGATACGCAGTATTTT. Translation gives CASRKWTSGSTDTQYF.

The rearrangement uses TRBV19 and TRBJ1-1; D gene ambiguous. CDR1 is LNHDA and CDR2 is SQIVND in the germline V gene (reference sequence). Trimming removed 7 bases from V and 1 base from J, with 10 bases in between. This CDR3 spans 13 amino acids. Written as DNA, the CDR3 is TGTGCCAGTACCGGACCGTGGAACACTGAAGCTTTCTTT. Its protein product is CASTGPWNTEAFF.

J is TRBJ2-7 and V is TRBV5-1; D may be TRBD1 (6 bases). The CDR3 extends over 17 amino acids. The V and J ends lost 0 bases and 0 bases respectively, with 16 bases between them. Germline loops: CDR1 SGHRS, CDR2 YFSETQ. The CDR3 sequence: CASSLGRQGLISYEQYF. CDR3 DNA sequence: TGCGCCAGCAGCTTGGGCCGTCAGGGGTTAATCTCCTACGAGCAGTACTTC. Full variable domain (outside the CDR3, taken from reference TRBV5-1 and TRBJ2-7): KAGVTQTPRYLIKTRGQQVTLSCSPISGHRSVSWYQQTPGQGLQFLFEYFSETQRNKGNFPGRFSGRQFSNSRSEMNVSTLELGDSALYLCASSLGRQGLISYEQYFGPGTRLTVT.

This clonotype was counted only a few times. The chain combines TRBV19 with TRBJ2-7; D unresolved. The CDR3 is 14 amino acids. V lost 5 bases and J lost 4, with 15 bases in between. The V gene's germline CDR1 is LNHDA and CDR2 SQIVND (reference sequence). The CDR3 is CASSLAPSGYEQYF. The CDR3 nucleotides are TGTGCCAGTAGTCTCGCACCCAGTGGGTACGAGCAGTACTTC.

The genes are TRBV5-6 and TRBJ2-7; either TRBD1 or TRBD2 may fit D (5 bases each). The germline V gene has CDR1 SGHDT and CDR2 YYEEEE. Trimming cost V 2 bases and J 9 bases, with 9 bases left between them. The CDR3 extends over 11 amino acids. The CDR3 is CASSFGTRQYF. CDR3 coding DNA: TGTGCCAGCAGCTTCGGGACGCGGCAGTACTTC.

The genes are TRBV27 and TRBJ1-1; possibly TRBD1 for D (5 bases). Germline-derived CDR1 and CDR2 are MNHEY and SMNVEV (reference sequence). There are 12 residues in the CDR3. Trimming took off 5 bases at V and 7 bases at J, with 11 bases between the two ends. The CDR3 region is CASSDPGNEAFF. In nucleotides, the CDR3 is TGTGCCAGCAGTGACCCAGGGAATGAAGCTTTCTTT.

The chain has TRBV6-5 and TRBJ2-3, with TRBD2 identical over 10 bases. After removal of 2 bases from V and 4 bases from J, the junction contained 6 bases not matched to a gene. The CDR3 runs to 16 residues. The germline V gene has CDR1 MNHEY and CDR2 SVGAGI. This CDR3 is CASSYPGTSESDTQYF. The CDR3 nucleotides are TGTGCCAGCAGTTACCCCGGGACTAGCGAATCAGATACGCAGTATTTT.

The DNA of the CDR3 is TGTGCCAGCAGTTTAAGAGAGAGGAATGAGCAGTTCTTC. Amino acids: CASSLRERNEQFF. V gene TRBV27 combines with J gene TRBJ2-1; D call uncertain. The germline V and J ends were trimmed by 2 bases and 7 bases, with 9 bases remaining between them. CDR1 and CDR2 from the germline V gene are MNHEY and SMNVEV (reference sequence). The CDR3 has 13 amino acids.

J is TRBJ1-2 and V is TRBV12-3 or TRBV12-4, with a weak D call TRBD1 (5 bases). The CDR3 runs 13 residues. Trimming took off 5 bases at V and 4 bases at J, with 11 bases between the two ends. The CDR3 nucleotides are TGTGCCAGCAGTAAGGGGATGGCCTATGGCTACACCTTC. Translation: CASSKGMAYGYTF.

This clonotype was seen a single time. The CDR3 DNA is TGCGCCAGCAGCTTGGAGACAGGGGATCGGAATGGCTACACCTTC. Amino acids: CASSLETGDRNGYTF. The genes are TRBV5-1 and TRBJ1-2, with 8 bases that match TRBD1. The length of the CDR3 is 15 residues. Germline CDR1 and CDR2: SGHRS and YFSETQ. V was pared by 0 bases and J by 6 bases, with 7 bases of the junction left unmatched.

The genes are TRBV27 and TRBJ1-3; D is uncertain. This CDR3 has 15 amino acids. Germline values: CDR1 MNHEY, CDR2 SMNVEV (reference sequence). V lost 0 bases to trimming and J lost 0 bases, with 6 bases between them. CDR3 coding DNA: TGTGCCAGCAGTTTATCTGGGGACTCTGGAAACACCATATATTTT. Translating gives CASSLSGDSGNTIYF.

The chain carries TRBV7-9 and TRBJ2-2; 10 bases align to TRBD2. Germline CDR1 and CDR2: SEHNR and FQNEAQ (reference sequence). This CDR3 contains 15 residues. Losses at the gene ends were 8 bases for V and 2 bases for J; bases not matched to a gene: 5. The CDR3 DNA reads TGTGCCAGCGACCCTAGCGGGGGCAACACCGGGGAGCTGTTTTTT. This translates into CASDPSGGNTGELFF.

The chain couples TRBV19 to TRBJ1-6; D uncertain. Germline V gene sequence: CDR1 LNHDA, CDR2 SQIVND (reference sequence). The CDR3 is made up of 13 amino acids. CDR3 loop: CAAGSSYNSPLHF. The CDR3 DNA is TGTGCTGCGGGGAGCTCCTATAATTCACCCCTCCACTTT.